A single TCR beta chain is shown here with its context. Its antigen is not identified. The table came from immunoSEQ multiplex PCR; TCRdb's copy has only in-frame clones and leaves some out. The sample comprises around 94,000 clones, around 82% of which are singletons, and 3.5% to 4% rests with the top ten. Germline CDR1 reads SGHAT; CDR2 reads FQNNGV. V lost 5 bases to trimming and J lost 8 bases, with 21 bases between them. The CDR3 has 15 residues. This sample is drawn from a study of OX40 agonist ivuxolimab in advanced cancers. Study summary: Patients received the agonistic anti-OX40 (CD134) antibody ivuxolimab. Overall study findings and caveats: In the 0.1-3.0 mg/kg groups, partial responders showed among the lowest expansion. Dosing at 0.1 to 3.0 mg/kg was accompanied by clonal expansion of CD4+ and CD8+ blood T cells by week 6.

The input for sequencing was CD4+ or CD8+ T cells sorted from blood, taken in a trial of the OX40 agonist ivuxolimab. The receptor was isolated from an adult with an advanced solid tumor such as melanoma, head and neck, liver or kidney cancer. The chain combines TRBV11-2 with TRBJ1-2, with a weak D call TRBD1 (5 bases). DNA of the CDR3: TGTGCCAGCAGCCGCCTCCGTACGGGGACGAAGGGCTACACCTTC. The encoded protein is CASSRLRTGTKGYTF.